The present TCR beta chain was sequenced within a study of shared T cell receptors in the human thymus. The CDR3 has 17 residues. Losses at the gene ends were 1 base for V and 4 bases for J; bases not matched to a gene: 6. Germline V gene data show CDR1 as SGHVS and CDR2 as FNYEAQ. Clones were read by immunoSEQ multiplex PCR, and TCRdb kept only the in-frame ones, dropping some. The repertoire holds 540,000 or so clones, with around 82% as singletons. The sample was also linked to a second study, of human thymus T cells. As reported in that work: Donation was from healthy Finnish infants who were having corrective surgery that addressed congenital heart defects. Surgeons resected thymus tissue during corrective heart surgery. Among thymic and blood repertoires, usage of V and J genes appeared biased.

The chain joins TRBV7-6 to TRBJ2-5; TRBD2 aligns across 13 bases. Sequenced sample: thymocytes. This sequence was found in a boy under two years old with a congenital heart defect. Here the CDR3 reads CASSLGGLAGRRETQYF. The CDR3 coding sequence is TGTGCCAGCAGCTTAGGGGGACTAGCGGGACGGAGAGAGACCCAGTACTTC.